This T cell receptor beta chain is drawn from a study of ipilimumab plus nivolumab after autologous stem cell transplantation. Study overall: Patients received a median of roughly 5 ipilimumab and 8 nivolumab doses. Myeloma patients were high-risk transplant-naive or relapsed within 3 years of first autologous transplant. Overall study findings and caveats: Authors suggest TCR repertoire, Treg phenotype and gut microbiota support further study.

Remarks on this clone: Its target is unknown.

This table comes from immunoSEQ multiplex PCR, and its TCRdb copy is limited to in-frame clones, with some not included. The table includes around 45,000 clones, about 88% detected once. Starting 14 to 28 days after autologous transplant, ipilimumab 1 mg/kg was given. Looked up from germline, CDR1 is LNHNV and CDR2 is YYDKDF (reference sequence). The V and J ends lost 0 bases and 7 bases respectively, with 13 bases between them. The length of the CDR3 is 15 residues. The chain recombines TRBV15 with TRBJ1-5; D may be TRBD1 (6 bases). The TCR comes from a male donor with multiple myeloma. The source material was PBMCs, sampled in a trial of ipilimumab plus nivolumab as post-transplant consolidation. In DNA form, the CDR3 reads TGTGCCACCAGCAGAGATCAAATGGGGGCACAGCCCCAGCATTTT. Protein: CATSRDQMGAQPQHF.